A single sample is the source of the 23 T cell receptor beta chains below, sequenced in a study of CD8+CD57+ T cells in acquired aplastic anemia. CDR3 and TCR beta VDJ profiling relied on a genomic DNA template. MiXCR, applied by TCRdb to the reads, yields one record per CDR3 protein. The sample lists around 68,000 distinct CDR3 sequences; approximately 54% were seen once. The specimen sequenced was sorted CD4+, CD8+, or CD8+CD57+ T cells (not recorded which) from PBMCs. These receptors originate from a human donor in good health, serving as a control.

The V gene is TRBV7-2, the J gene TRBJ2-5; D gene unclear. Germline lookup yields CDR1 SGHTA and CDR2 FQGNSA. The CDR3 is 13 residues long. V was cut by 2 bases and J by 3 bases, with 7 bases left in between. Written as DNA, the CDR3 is TGTGCCAGCAGCTTACCTGGGAAAGAGACCCAGTACTTC. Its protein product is CASSLPGKETQYF.

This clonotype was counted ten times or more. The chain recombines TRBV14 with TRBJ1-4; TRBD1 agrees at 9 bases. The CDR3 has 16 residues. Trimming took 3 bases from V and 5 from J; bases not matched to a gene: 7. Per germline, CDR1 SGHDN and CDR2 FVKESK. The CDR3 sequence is CASSHVSTGGNEKLFF. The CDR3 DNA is TGTGCCAGCAGCCACGTCTCGACAGGGGGGAATGAAAAACTGTTTTTT.

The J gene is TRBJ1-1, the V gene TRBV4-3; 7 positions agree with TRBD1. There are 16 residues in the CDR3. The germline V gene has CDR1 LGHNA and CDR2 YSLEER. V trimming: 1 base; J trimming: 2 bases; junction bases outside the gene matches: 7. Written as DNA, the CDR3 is TGCGCCAGCAGCCAAGTTGCGGGACAGACCAACACTGAAGCTTTCTTT. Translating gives CASSQVAGQTNTEAFF.

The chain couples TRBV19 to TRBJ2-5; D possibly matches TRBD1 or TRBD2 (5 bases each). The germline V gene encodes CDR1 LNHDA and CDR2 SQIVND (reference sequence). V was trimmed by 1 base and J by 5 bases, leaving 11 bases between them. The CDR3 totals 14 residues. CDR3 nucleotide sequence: TGTGCCAGTAGTATAGTTCCGGGGCGGGAGACCCAGTACTTC. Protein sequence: CASSIVPGRETQYF.

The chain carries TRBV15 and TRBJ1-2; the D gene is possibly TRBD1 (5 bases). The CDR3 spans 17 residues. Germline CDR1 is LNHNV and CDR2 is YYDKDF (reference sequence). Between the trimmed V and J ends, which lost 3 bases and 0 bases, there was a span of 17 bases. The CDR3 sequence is CATSSRITGFSNYGYTF. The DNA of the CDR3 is TGTGCCACCAGCAGTCGTATAACAGGTTTCTCTAACTATGGCTACACCTTC.

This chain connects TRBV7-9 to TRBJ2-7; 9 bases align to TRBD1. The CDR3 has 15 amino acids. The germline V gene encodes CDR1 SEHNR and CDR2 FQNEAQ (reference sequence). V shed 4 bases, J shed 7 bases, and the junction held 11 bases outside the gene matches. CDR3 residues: CASSSRDRASKEQYF. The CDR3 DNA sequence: TGTGCCAGCAGCTCAAGGGACAGGGCGTCGAAAGAGCAGTACTTC.

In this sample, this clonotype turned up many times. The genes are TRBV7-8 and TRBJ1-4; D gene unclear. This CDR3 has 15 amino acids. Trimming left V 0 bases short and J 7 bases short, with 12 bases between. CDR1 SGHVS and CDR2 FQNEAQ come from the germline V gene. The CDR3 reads CASSLAPLRGEKLFF. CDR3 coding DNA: TGTGCCAGCAGCTTAGCGCCCCTGCGCGGTGAAAAACTGTTTTTT. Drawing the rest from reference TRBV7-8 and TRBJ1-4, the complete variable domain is GAGVSQSPRYKVAKRGQDVALRCDPISGHVSLFWYQQALGQGPEFLTYFQNEAQLDKSGLPSDRFFAERPEGSVSTLKIQRTQQEDSAVYLCASSLAPLRGEKLFFGSGTQLSVL.

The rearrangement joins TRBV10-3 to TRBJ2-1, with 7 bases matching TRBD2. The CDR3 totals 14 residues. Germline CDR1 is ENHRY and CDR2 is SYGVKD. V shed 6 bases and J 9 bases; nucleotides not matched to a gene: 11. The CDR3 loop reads CAISLPTSESEQFF. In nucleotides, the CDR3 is TGTGCCATCAGCTTACCAACTAGCGAAAGTGAGCAGTTCTTC.

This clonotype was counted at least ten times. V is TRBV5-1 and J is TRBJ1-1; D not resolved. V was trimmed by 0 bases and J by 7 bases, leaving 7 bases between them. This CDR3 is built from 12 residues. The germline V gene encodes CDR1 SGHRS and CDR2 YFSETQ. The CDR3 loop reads CASSLDENEAFF. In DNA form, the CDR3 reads TGCGCCAGCAGCTTGGATGAGAATGAAGCTTTCTTT.

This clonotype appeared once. For the CDR3, the DNA is TGTGCCAGCAGCGTAGCAGCGAGCTCTGGAAACACCATATATTTT. Translation: CASSVAASSGNTIYF. The chain employs TRBV9 and TRBJ1-3; D is undetermined. CDR3 length: 15 residues. V lost 0 bases, J lost 0 bases, and 7 bases lay in between. The germline CDR1 and CDR2 sequences are SGDLS and YYNGEE.

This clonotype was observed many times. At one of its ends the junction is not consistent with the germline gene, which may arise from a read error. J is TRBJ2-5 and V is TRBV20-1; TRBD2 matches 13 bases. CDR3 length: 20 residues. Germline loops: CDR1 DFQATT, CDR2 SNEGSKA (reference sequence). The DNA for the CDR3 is TGCAGTGCTAGAAGTCCTTTTGGACTAGCGGGGGCTCCAATTAAGGAGACCCCGTACTTC. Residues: CSARSPFGLAGAPIKETPYF.

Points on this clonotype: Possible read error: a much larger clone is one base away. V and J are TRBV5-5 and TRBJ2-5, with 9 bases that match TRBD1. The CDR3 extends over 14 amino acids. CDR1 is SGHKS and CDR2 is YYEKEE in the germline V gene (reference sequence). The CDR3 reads CASSLGTGKEAQYF. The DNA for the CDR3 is TGTGCCAGCAGCTTAGGGACAGGGAAAGAGGCCCAGTACTTC. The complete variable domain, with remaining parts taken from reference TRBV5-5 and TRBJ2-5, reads DAGVTQSPTHLIKTRGQQVTLRCSPISGHKSVSWYQQVLGQGPQFIFQYYEKEERGRGNFPDRFSARQFPNYSSELNVNALLLGDSALYLCASSLGTGKEAQYFGPGTRLLVL.

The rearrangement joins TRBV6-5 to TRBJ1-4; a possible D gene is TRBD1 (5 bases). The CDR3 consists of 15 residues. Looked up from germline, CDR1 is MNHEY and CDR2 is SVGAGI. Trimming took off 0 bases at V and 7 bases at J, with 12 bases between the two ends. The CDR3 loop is CASSYSGRAGEKLFF. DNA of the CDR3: TGTGCCAGCAGTTACTCCGGCAGGGCCGGTGAAAAACTGTTTTTT.

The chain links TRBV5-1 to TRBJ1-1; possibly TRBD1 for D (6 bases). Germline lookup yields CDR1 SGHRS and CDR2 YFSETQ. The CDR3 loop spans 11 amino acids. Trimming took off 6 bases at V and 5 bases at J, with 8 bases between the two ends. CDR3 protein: CASIRGTEAFF. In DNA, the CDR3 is TGCGCCAGCATAAGGGGGACTGAAGCTTTCTTT.

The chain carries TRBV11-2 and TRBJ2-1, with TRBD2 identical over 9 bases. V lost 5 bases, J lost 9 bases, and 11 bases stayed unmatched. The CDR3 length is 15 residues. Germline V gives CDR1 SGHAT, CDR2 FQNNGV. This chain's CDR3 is CASSARVAGASEQFF. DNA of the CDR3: TGTGCCAGCAGCGCAAGGGTAGCGGGGGCCAGTGAGCAGTTCTTC.

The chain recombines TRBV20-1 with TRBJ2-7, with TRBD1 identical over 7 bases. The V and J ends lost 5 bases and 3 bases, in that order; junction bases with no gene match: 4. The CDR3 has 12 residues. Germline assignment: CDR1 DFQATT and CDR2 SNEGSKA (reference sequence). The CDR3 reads CSADRDSYEQYF. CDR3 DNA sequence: TGCAGTGCTGACCGGGACAGCTACGAGCAGTACTTC.

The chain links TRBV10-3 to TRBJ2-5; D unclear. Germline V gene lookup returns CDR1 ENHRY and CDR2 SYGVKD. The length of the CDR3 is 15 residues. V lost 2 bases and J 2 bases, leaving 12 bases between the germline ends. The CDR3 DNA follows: TGTGCCATCAGTGAGACGTGGGGTGGTCAAGAGACCCAGTACTTC. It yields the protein CAISETWGGQETQYF.

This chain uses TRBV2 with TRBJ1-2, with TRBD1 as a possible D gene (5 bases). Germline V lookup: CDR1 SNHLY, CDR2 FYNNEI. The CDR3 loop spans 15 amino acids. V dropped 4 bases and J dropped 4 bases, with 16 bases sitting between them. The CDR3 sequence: CASSGQGQGFYGYTF. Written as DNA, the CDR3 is TGTGCCAGCAGTGGGCAAGGGCAGGGCTTCTATGGCTACACCTTC.

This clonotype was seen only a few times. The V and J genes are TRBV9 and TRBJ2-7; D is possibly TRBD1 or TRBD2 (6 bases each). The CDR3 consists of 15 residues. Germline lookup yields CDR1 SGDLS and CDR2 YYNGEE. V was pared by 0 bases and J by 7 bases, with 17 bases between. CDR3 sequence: CASSVGNVGGREQYF. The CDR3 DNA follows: TGTGCCAGCAGCGTAGGAAATGTTGGGGGGCGGGAGCAGTACTTC.

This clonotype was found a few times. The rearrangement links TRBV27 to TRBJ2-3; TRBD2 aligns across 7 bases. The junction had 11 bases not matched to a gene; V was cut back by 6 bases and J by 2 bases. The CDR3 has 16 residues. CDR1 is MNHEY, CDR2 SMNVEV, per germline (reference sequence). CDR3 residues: CASSPGALAATDTQYF. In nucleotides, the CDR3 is TGTGCCAGCAGCCCCGGGGCGCTAGCGGCCACAGATACGCAGTATTTT.

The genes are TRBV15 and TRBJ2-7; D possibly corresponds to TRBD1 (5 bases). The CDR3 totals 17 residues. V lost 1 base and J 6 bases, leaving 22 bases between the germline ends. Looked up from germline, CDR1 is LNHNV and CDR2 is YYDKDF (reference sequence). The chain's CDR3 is CATSRGRRASGLVEQYF. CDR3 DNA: TGTGCCACCAGCAGAGGACGCAGGGCGTCGGGCCTCGTCGAGCAGTACTTC. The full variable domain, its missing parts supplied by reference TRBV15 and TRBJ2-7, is DAMVIQNPRYQVTQFGKPVTLSCSQTLNHNVMYWYQQKSSQAPKLLFHYYDKDFNNEADTPDNFQSRRPNTSFCFLDIRSPGLGDTAMYLCATSRGRRASGLVEQYFGPGTRLTVT.

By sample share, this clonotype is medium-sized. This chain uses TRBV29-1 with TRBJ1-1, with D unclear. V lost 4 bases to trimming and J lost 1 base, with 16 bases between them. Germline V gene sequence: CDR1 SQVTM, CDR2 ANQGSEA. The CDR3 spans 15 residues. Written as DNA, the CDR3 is TGCAGCGTTGGAGGAGGACTCGGAAAGAACACTGAAGCTTTCTTT. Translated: CSVGGGLGKNTEAFF.

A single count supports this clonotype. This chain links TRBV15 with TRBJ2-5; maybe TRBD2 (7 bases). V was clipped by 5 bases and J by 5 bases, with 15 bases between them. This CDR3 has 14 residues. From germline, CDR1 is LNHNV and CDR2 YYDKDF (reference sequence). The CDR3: CATSGRGSWETQYF. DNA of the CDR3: TGTGCCACCAGCGGGAGGGGGTCATGGGAGACCCAGTACTTC. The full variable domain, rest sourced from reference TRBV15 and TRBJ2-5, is DAMVIQNPRYQVTQFGKPVTLSCSQTLNHNVMYWYQQKSSQAPKLLFHYYDKDFNNEADTPDNFQSRRPNTSFCFLDIRSPGLGDTAMYLCATSGRGSWETQYFGPGTRLLVL.